A selection of T cell receptor beta chains follows, all from one sample in a study of cytomegalovirus exposure and HLA in healthy donors. Measured with immunoSEQ multiplex PCR; TCRdb has only the in-frame clones, and not every one. The sample contains 130,000 or so clones, around two thirds of which appear only once. Sequencing was done on a sample of PBMCs. The receptor set was obtained from a woman in her forties in good health and CMV-seronegative. CDR3s include the opening cysteine and the closing phenylalanine or tryptophan. A D gene is named only where the DNA matches it firmly. A row's size may be missing; if present it is once, few, many or a size class.

TRBV19,NA,NA,16,TRBJ1-5,TGTGCCAGTAGTATAGACGCTCGCAGGGGTTGGCAGCCCCAGCATTTT,CASSIDARRGWQPQHF
TRBV5-4,once,NA,12,TRBJ2-7,TGTGCCAGCAGAGAGACTAGCTACGAGCAGTACTTC,CASRETSYEQYF
TRBV29-1,NA,NA,15,TRBJ2-7,TGCAGCGTTGAAGATCGCGACACCTTCTCCTACGAGCAGTACTTC,CSVEDRDTFSYEQYF
TRBV18,once,NA,13,TRBJ1-1,TGTGCCAGCTCACAGGACTGGAACACTGAAGCTTTCTTT,CASSQDWNTEAFF
TRBV6-6,NA,NA,14,TRBJ2-5,TGTGCCAGCAGTTACGGCGGGAAATGGGAGACCCAGTACTTC,CASSYGGKWETQYF
TRBV7-3,NA,TRBD1,15,TRBJ2-1,TGTGCCAGCAGTTTAGGACAGGGGGCCCACAATGAGCAGTTCTTC,CASSLGQGAHNEQFF
TRBV7-9,NA,NA,14,TRBJ2-5,TGTGCCAGCAGCCCTAGGACTCCCCAAGAGACCCAGTACTTC,CASSPRTPQETQYF
TRBV10-3,NA,NA,19,TRBJ1-6,TGTGCCATCAGTGAGTCGTTGTCCGGTCGGTCTGGGTCGGGTTCACCCCTCCACTTT,CAISESLSGRSGSGSPLHF
TRBV6-1,once,TRBD2,16,TRBJ2-3,TGTGCCAGCAGTGCCGTTCTAGCGGGGGGGCGAGATACGCAGTATTTT,CASSAVLAGGRDTQYF
TRBV28,few,TRBD1,16,TRBJ1-6,TGTGCCAGCAGTTCGTTGAAAGGGGGCTTCAATTCACCCCTCCACTTT,CASSSLKGGFNSPLHF
TRBV4-2,NA,NA,13,TRBJ2-3,TGTGCCAGCAAGTTGTCTAGCTGGGATACGCAGTATTTT,CASKLSSWDTQYF
TRBV11-1,NA,NA,13,TRBJ1-1,TGTGCCAGCACCCGCGAGATGAACACTGAAGCTTTCTTT,CASTREMNTEAFF
TRBV18,few,TRBD1,17,TRBJ1-1,TGTGCCAGCTCACCCCCTGGGACAGGGGGAGGAAAAACTGAAGCTTTCTTT,CASSPPGTGGGKTEAFF
TRBV4-2,once,NA,12,TRBJ1-2,TGTGCCAGCAGCCAACAGTATGATGGCTACACCTTC,CASSQQYDGYTF
TRBV30,NA,NA,15,TRBJ1-3,TGTGCCTGGAGTGTACAGGGAAGCTCTGGAAACACCATATATTTT,CAWSVQGSSGNTIYF
TRBV5-4,few,NA,14,TRBJ2-7,TGTGCCAGCAGCTTGGGGGGGGACCGTTACGAGCAGTACTTC,CASSLGGDRYEQYF
TRBV6-5,NA,TRBD2,13,TRBJ2-7,TGTGCCAGCCGGGCGGGGGGGCCCTACGAGCAGTACTTC,CASRAGGPYEQYF
TRBV14,few,NA,15,TRBJ2-3,TGTGCCAGCAGCCACCGAAGGACAGGCACAGATACGCAGTATTTT,CASSHRRTGTDTQYF
TRBV28,NA,TRBD1,14,TRBJ1-1,TGTGCCAGCAGGCCTCAGGGGACAGGCACTGAAGCTTTCTTT,CASRPQGTGTEAFF
TRBV11-2,NA,TRBD2,14,TRBJ2-7,TGTGCCAGCAGCTACGCGGGGGGGCCAAGCGAGCAGTACTTC,CASSYAGGPSEQYF
TRBV6-4,NA,NA,11,TRBJ2-1,TGTGCCAGCAAGAATGGGGCCGAGCAGTTCTTC,CASKNGAEQFF
TRBV15,NA,TRBD1,16,TRBJ2-2,TGTGCCACCAGCGGCAGGGACAGGGGGATTACCGGGGAGCTGTTTTTT,CATSGRDRGITGELFF
TRBV7-2,NA,TRBD2,15,TRBJ2-1,TGTGCCAGCAGTGGGGGGCGGGGGGAATACAATGAGCAGTTCTTC,CASSGGRGEYNEQFF